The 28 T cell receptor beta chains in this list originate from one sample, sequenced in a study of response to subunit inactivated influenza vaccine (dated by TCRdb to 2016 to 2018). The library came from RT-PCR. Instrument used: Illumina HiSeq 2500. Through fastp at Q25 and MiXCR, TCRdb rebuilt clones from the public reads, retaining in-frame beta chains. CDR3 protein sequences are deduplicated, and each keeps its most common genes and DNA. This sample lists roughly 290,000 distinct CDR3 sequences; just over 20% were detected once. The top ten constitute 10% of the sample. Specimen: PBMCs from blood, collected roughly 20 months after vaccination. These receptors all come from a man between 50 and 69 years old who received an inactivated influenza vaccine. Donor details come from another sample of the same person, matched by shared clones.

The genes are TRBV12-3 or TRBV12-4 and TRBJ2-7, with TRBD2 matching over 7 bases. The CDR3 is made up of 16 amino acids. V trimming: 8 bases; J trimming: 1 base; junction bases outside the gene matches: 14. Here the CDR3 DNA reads TGTGCCAGCCGCGATATTGGCGGGAGTAGGTCCTACGAGCAGTACTTC. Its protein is CASRDIGGSRSYEQYF.

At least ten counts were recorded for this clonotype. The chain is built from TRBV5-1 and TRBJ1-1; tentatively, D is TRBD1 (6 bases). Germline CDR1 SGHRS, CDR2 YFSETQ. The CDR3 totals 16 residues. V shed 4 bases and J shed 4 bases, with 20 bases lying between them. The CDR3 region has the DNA TGCGCCAGCAGCCGAGCTACGCAGGGGTCGGGCACTGAAGCTTTCTTT. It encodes CASSRATQGSGTEAFF.

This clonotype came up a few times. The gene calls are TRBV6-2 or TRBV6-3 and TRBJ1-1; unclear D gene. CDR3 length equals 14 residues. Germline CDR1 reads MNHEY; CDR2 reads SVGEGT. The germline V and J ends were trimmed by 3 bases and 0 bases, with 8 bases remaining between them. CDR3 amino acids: CASSYTNLNTEAFF. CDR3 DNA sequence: TGTGCCAGCAGTTATACGAACTTGAACACTGAAGCTTTCTTT.

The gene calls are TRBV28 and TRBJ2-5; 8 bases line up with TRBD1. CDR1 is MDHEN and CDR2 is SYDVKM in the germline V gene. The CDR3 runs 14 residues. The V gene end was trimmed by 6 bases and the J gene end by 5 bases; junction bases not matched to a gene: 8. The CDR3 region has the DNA TGTGCCAGCAGGCCCCAGGGGGCTGGGGAGACCCAGTACTTC. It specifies CASRPQGAGETQYF.

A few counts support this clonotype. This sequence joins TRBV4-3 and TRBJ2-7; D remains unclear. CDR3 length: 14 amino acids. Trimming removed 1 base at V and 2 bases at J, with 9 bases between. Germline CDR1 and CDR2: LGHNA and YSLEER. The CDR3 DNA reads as TGCGCCAGCAGCCAAGCTTCCAGCACCTACGAGCAGTACTTC. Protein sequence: CASSQASSTYEQYF.

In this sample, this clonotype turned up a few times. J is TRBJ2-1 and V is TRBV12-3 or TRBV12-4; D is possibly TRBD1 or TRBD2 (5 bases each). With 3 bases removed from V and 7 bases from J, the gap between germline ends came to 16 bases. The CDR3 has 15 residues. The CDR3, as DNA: TGTGCCAGCAGTTTCCGGGGACCCCCGTCGAATGAGCAGTTCTTC. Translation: CASSFRGPPSNEQFF.

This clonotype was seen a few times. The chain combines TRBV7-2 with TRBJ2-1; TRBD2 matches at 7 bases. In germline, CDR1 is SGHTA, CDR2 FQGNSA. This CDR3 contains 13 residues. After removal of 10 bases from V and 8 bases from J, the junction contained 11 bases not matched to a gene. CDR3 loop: CATSRVAGDEQFF. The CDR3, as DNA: TGTGCCACCAGTCGGGTAGCGGGCGATGAGCAGTTCTTC.

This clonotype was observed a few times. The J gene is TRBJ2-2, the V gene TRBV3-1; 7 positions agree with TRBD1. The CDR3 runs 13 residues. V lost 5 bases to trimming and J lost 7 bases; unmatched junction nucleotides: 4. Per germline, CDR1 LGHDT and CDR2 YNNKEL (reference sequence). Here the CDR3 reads CASSYRGGGELFF. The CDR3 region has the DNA TGTGCCAGCAGCTACAGGGGTGGCGGGGAGCTGTTTTTT.

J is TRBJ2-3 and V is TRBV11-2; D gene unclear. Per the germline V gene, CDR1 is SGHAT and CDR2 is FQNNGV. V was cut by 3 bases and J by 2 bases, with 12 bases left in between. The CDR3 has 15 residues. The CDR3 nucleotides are TGTGCCAGCAGCTTCGGACGAGGATACACAGATACGCAGTATTTT. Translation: CASSFGRGYTDTQYF.

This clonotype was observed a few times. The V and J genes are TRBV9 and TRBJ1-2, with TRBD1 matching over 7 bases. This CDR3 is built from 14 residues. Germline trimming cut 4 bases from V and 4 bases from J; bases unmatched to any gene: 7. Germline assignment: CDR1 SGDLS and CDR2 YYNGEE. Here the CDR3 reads CASSLEGQLYGYTF. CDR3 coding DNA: TGTGCCAGCAGCCTCGAGGGACAGCTCTATGGCTACACCTTC.

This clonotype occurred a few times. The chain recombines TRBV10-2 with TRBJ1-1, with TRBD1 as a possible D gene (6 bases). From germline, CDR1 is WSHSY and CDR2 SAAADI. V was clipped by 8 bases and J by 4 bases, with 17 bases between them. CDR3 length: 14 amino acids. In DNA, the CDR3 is TGCGCCAGCCGACTGGGGGGGGCGGGCACTGAAGCTTTCTTT. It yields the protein CASRLGGAGTEAFF.

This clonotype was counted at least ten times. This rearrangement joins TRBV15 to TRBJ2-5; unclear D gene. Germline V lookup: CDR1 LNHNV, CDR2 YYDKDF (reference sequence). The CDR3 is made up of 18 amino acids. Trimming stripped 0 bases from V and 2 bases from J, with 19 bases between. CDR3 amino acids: CATSRDIGVRTRQETQYF. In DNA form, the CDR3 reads TGTGCCACCAGCAGAGATATTGGGGTGCGTACCCGACAAGAGACCCAGTACTTC.

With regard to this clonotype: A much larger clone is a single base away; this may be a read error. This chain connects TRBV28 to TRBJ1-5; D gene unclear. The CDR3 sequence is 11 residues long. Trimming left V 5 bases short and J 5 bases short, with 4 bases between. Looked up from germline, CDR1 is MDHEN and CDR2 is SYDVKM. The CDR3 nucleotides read TGTGCCAGCAGTATCTATCAGCCCCAGCATTTT. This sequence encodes CASSIYQPQHF.

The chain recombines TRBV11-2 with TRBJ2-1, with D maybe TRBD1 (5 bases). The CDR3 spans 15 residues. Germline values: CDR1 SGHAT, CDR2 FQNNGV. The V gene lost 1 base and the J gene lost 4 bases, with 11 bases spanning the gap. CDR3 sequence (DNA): TGTGCCAGCAGCTTAGCCGACAGATATTACAATGAGCAGTTCTTC. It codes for CASSLADRYYNEQFF.

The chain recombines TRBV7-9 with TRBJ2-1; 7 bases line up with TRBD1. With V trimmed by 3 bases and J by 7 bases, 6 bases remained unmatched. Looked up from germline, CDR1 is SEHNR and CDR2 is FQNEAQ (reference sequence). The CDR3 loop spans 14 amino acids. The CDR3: CASSLLSTGNEQFF. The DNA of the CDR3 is TGTGCCAGCAGCTTGTTATCGACAGGGAATGAGCAGTTCTTC.

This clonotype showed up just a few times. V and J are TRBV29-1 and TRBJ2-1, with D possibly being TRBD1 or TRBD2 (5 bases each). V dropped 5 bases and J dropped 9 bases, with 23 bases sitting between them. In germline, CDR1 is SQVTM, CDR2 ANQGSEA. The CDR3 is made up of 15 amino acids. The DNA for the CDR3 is TGCAGCGTTCTCCCGGGGACGAGGGGACGAGGTGAGCAGTTCTTC. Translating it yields CSVLPGTRGRGEQFF.

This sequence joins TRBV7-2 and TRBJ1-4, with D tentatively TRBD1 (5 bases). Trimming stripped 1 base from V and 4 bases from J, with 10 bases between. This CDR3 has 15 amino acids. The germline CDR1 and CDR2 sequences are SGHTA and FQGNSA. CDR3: CASSLGGIDNEKLFF. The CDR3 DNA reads TGTGCCAGCAGCTTAGGGGGGATTGATAATGAAAAACTGTTTTTT.

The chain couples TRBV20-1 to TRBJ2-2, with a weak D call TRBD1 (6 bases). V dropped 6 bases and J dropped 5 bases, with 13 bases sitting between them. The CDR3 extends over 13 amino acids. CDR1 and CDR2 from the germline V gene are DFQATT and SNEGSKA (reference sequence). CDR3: CSAIIQGTGELFF. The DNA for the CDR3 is TGCAGTGCAATAATACAGGGAACCGGGGAGCTGTTTTTT.

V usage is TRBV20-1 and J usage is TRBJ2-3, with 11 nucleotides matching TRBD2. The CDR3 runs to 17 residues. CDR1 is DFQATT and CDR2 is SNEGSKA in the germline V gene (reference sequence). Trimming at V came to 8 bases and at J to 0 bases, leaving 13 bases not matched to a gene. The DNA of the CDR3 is TGCAGTACTTTTACTAGCGGGAGTAACCCTAGCACAGATACGCAGTATTTT. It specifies CSTFTSGSNPSTDTQYF.

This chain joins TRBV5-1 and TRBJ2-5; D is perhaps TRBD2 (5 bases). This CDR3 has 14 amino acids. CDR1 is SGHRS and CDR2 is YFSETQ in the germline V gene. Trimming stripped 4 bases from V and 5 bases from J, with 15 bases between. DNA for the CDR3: TGCGCCAGCAGCCTAAGGACTGTCCTGGAGACCCAGTACTTC. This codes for CASSLRTVLETQYF.

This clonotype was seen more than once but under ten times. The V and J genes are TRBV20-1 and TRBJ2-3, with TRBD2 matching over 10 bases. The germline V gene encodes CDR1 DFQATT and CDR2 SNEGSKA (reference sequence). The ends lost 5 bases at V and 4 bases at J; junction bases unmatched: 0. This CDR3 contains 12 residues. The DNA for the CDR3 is TGCAGTGCTGGGACTAGCGCAGATACGCAGTATTTT. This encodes CSAGTSADTQYF.

For the CDR3, the DNA is TGCGCCAGCAGCTTGGCCAACCGGGCTGACGAGCAGTACTTC. Amino acid sequence: CASSLANRADEQYF. The J gene is TRBJ2-7, the V gene TRBV5-1; D not resolved. Germline-derived CDR1 and CDR2 are SGHRS and YFSETQ. CDR3 size: 14 residues. V was trimmed by 0 bases and J by 5 bases, leaving 12 bases between them.

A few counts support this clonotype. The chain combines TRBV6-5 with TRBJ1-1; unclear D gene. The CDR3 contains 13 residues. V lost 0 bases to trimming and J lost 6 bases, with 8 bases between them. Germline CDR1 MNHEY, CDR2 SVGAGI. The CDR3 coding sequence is TGTGCCAGCAGTTACTCCGGGCCGTCTGAAGCTTTCTTT. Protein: CASSYSGPSEAFF.

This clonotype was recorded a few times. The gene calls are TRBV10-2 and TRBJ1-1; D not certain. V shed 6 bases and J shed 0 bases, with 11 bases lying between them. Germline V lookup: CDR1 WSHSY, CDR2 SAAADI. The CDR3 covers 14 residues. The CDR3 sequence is CASRAGSMNTEAFF. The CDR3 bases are TGCGCCAGCAGGGCGGGGAGCATGAACACTGAAGCTTTCTTT.

CDR3 in amino acids: CASSEGPEAGEAQHF. The CDR3 DNA is TGTGCCAGCAGTGAAGGCCCGGAAGCGGGCGAGGCCCAGCATTTT. The chain employs TRBV6-1 and TRBJ1-5; D gene ambiguous. Germline V lookup: CDR1 MNHNS, CDR2 SASEGT. The V end lost 1 base, the J end lost 11 bases, and 18 bases lay between the germline ends. The CDR3 covers 15 residues.

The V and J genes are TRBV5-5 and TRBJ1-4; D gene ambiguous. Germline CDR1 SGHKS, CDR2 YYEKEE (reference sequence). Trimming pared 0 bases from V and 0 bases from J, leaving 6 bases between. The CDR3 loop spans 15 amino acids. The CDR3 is CASSLDPATNEKLFF. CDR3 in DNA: TGTGCCAGCAGCTTGGATCCTGCAACTAATGAAAAACTGTTTTTT.

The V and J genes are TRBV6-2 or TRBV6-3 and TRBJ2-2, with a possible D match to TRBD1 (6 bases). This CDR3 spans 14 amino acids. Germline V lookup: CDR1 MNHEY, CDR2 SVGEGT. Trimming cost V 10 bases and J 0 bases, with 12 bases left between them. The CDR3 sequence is CATDRLSNTGELFF. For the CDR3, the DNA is TGTGCCACCGACAGGCTTTCGAACACCGGGGAGCTGTTTTTT.

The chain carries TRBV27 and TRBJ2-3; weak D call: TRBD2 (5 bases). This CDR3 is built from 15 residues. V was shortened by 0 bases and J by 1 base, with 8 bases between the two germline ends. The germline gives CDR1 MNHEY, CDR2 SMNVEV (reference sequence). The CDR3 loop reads CASSLSWTGTDTQYF. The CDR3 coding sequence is TGTGCCAGCAGTTTATCGTGGACTGGCACAGATACGCAGTATTTT.